The 11 T cell receptor beta chains below come from one sample, sequenced in a study of blood T cell repertoires in COVID-19. Clones were sequenced by immunoSEQ multiplex PCR, and TCRdb holds only the in-frame ones, with some missing. The table lists roughly 250,000 clones, more than 65% of them singletons. Sequencing was performed on peripheral blood. All receptors come from a man aged 50-59 years with active or convalescent COVID-19.

This clone appeared a few times. The genes are TRBV5-1 and TRBJ2-5, with TRBD2 matching over 9 bases. CDR1 and CDR2 from the germline V gene are SGHRS and YFSETQ. V lost 1 base to trimming and J lost 1 base; unmatched junction nucleotides: 8. The CDR3 contains 17 residues. The CDR3 region is CASSLNGLAGSQETQYF. In nucleotides, the CDR3 is TGCGCCAGCAGCTTGAATGGGCTAGCGGGGTCCCAAGAGACCCAGTACTTC.

The J gene is TRBJ1-6, the V gene TRBV28; TRBD1 matches at 11 bases. J gave up 9 bases and V 4 bases, and 5 bases lay outside the gene matches. The CDR3 covers 15 residues. Looked up from germline, CDR1 is MDHEN and CDR2 is SYDVKM. Written as DNA, the CDR3 is TGTGCCAGCAGTTGGACAGGGGGCCCGGGTTCACCCCTCCACTTT. Protein sequence: CASSWTGGPGSPLHF.

This rearrangement joins TRBV12-3 or TRBV12-4 to TRBJ1-1; a possible D gene is TRBD1 (5 bases). The V end lost 8 bases, the J end lost 11 bases, and 15 bases lay between the germline ends. This CDR3 has 11 amino acids. For the CDR3, the DNA is TGTGCCAGCCGTGGGGGGGGAGAGGCTTTCTTT. Protein: CASRGGGEAFF.

This chain links TRBV5-1 with TRBJ1-1; 10 positions agree with TRBD1. Trimming at V came to 1 base and at J to 5 bases, leaving 8 bases not matched to a gene. This CDR3 comprises 16 residues. Germline V gives CDR1 SGHRS, CDR2 YFSETQ. Here the CDR3 reads CASSLNPGTGETEAFF. CDR3 DNA sequence: TGCGCCAGCAGCTTGAATCCCGGGACAGGGGAAACTGAAGCTTTCTTT.

V and J are TRBV25-1 and TRBJ2-2, with 7 bases lining up with TRBD1. The CDR3 consists of 15 residues. V was pared by 1 base and J by 3 bases, with 2 bases of the junction left unmatched. Germline CDR1 and CDR2: MGHDK and SYGVNS. The CDR3 DNA reads as TGTGCCAGCAGTGAATGGACAGGCGACACCGGGGAGCTGTTTTTT. Translating it yields CASSEWTGDTGELFF.

The J gene is TRBJ1-3, the V gene TRBV5-1; D not certain. The CDR3 runs 18 residues. With 0 bases removed from V and 0 bases from J, the gap between germline ends came to 16 bases. Germline lookup yields CDR1 SGHRS and CDR2 YFSETQ. CDR3 protein: CASSLEGRRVFSGNTIYF. For the CDR3, the DNA is TGCGCCAGCAGCTTGGAGGGCCGGCGGGTTTTCTCTGGAAACACCATATATTTT.

This clone came up a few times. Here the CDR3 reads CASSLAHREGVDGYTF. The CDR3 region has the DNA TGTGCCAGCAGCCTCGCCCACAGGGAGGGGGTGGATGGCTACACCTTC. The chain couples TRBV7-9 to TRBJ1-2; weak D call: TRBD1 (6 bases). V lost 5 bases, J lost 6 bases, and 22 bases lay in between. This CDR3 spans 16 amino acids. CDR1 is SEHNR, CDR2 FQNEAQ, per germline (reference sequence).

J is TRBJ1-2 and V is TRBV6-5; possibly TRBD1 for D (6 bases). Trimming stripped 7 bases from V and 3 bases from J, with 15 bases between. CDR3 length equals 14 residues. Germline V lookup: CDR1 MNHEY, CDR2 SVGAGI. Here the CDR3 DNA reads TGTGCCAGCACTCAGGGGCGGGGGGACTATGGCTACACCTTC. Protein product: CASTQGRGDYGYTF.

This chain connects TRBV6-5 to TRBJ1-2, with TRBD1 matching over 8 bases. The V gene end was trimmed by 5 bases and the J gene end by 5 bases; junction bases not matched to a gene: 10. The germline V gene encodes CDR1 MNHEY and CDR2 SVGAGI. This CDR3 comprises 15 residues. CDR3 sequence (DNA): TGTGCCAGCAGTATCCGACAGGGGCCGGGTTATGGCTACACCTTC. Its protein product is CASSIRQGPGYGYTF.

The rearrangement links TRBV29-1 to TRBJ2-1; D is perhaps TRBD1 (6 bases). Germline V CDR1 and CDR2: SQVTM, ANQGSEA. The CDR3 consists of 13 residues. V dropped 3 bases and J dropped 3 bases, with 9 bases sitting between them. CDR3 nucleotides: TGCAGCGTTGACCGGGACAACTACAATGAGCAGTTCTTC. Translation: CSVDRDNYNEQFF.

The chain joins TRBV19 to TRBJ1-2; D remains ambiguous. This CDR3 region has 15 residues. Germline loops: CDR1 LNHDA, CDR2 SQIVND (reference sequence). Trimming removed 1 base from V and 0 bases from J, with 9 bases in between. The DNA of the CDR3 is TGTGCCAGTAGTATAGCCGGGGATACTAACTATGGCTACACCTTC. Residues: CASSIAGDTNYGYTF.